This T cell receptor (beta chain) comes out of a study of T cell repertoires in cytomegalovirus infection. Study background: CMV infection together with matching HLA type was indicated by public TCR beta signatures. Regarding the study as a whole: Carriers of CMV plus the relevant HLA were identified by cumulative public TCR beta family frequency.

One entry per CDR3 protein, called by TCRdb with MiXCR from the reads. The sample shows about 530,000 distinct CDR3 sequences, 26% of them seen only once. The V gene's germline CDR1 is MNHEY and CDR2 SVGAGI. Between the trimmed V and J ends, which lost 5 bases and 3 bases, there was a span of 11 bases. This CDR3 comprises 14 residues. Note on this clonotype: What it binds is unknown.

The source material was PBMCs. The clonotype originates from a human donor in good health (CMV status not recorded). Some clones in this sample may be carry-over from other donors' samples. The chain recombines TRBV6-5 with TRBJ1-3; D may be TRBD1 (6 bases). Here the CDR3 reads CASSRQANGNTIYF. As DNA, the CDR3 is TGTGCCAGCAGTCGACAGGCGAATGGAAACACCATATATTTT.